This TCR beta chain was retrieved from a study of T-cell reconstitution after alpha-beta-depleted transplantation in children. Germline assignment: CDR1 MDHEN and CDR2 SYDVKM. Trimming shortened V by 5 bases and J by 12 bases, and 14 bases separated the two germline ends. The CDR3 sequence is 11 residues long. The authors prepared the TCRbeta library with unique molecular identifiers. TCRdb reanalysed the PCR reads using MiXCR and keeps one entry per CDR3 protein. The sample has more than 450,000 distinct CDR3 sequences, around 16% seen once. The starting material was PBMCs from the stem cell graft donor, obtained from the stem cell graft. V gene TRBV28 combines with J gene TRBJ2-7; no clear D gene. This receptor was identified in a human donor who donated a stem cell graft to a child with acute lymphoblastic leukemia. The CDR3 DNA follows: TGTGCCAGCAGTCGCCGCGGCTCCGGGTACTTC. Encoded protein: CASSRRGSGYF.